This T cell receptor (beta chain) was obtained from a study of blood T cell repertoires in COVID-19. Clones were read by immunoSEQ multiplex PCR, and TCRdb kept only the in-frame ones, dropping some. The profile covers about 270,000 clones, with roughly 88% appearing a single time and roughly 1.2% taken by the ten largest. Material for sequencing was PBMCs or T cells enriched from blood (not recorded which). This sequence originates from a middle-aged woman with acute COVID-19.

The CDR3 here is CASSLAGVAGELFF. The DNA for the CDR3 is TGCGCCAGCAGCTTGGCCGGGGTCGCCGGGGAGCTGTTTTTT. The chain couples TRBV5-1 to TRBJ2-2; maybe TRBD2 (5 bases). The CDR3 sequence is 14 residues long. Germline V gene lookup returns CDR1 SGHRS and CDR2 YFSETQ. Trimming removed 0 bases from V and 6 bases from J, with 9 bases in between.